A single sample is the source of the 13 T cell receptor beta chains below, sequenced in a study of blood T cell repertoires in COVID-19. Clones were read by immunoSEQ multiplex PCR, and TCRdb kept only the in-frame ones, dropping some. The sample lists over 120,000 clones, approximately 84% occurring once. The sequenced sample was peripheral blood. The receptors derive from a human donor in a cohort sampled during active COVID-19.

V and J are TRBV3-1 (or the pseudogene TRBV3-2) and TRBJ2-1; 8 positions agree with TRBD2. After removal of 4 bases from V and 8 bases from J, the junction contained 7 bases not matched to a gene. Germline CDR1 is LGHDT and CDR2 is YNNKEL (reference sequence). This CDR3 has 14 residues. The CDR3 DNA is TGTGCCAGCAGCCGCGGGGGGATTGGCGATGAGCAGTTCTTC. It codes for CASSRGGIGDEQFF.

Only one count was recorded for this clone. This chain uses TRBV27 with TRBJ1-2; D not resolved. Germline V gives CDR1 MNHEY, CDR2 SMNVEV (reference sequence). V was shortened by 0 bases and J by 8 bases, with 10 bases between the two germline ends. This CDR3 is 13 amino acids long. CDR3 DNA: TGTGCCAGCAGTTTATCGAGGGTGGACGGCTACACCTTC. Its translation is CASSLSRVDGYTF.

V usage is TRBV28 and J usage is TRBJ2-1; tentative D call: TRBD2 (6 bases). The CDR3 spans 16 residues. Trimming cost V 2 bases and J 0 bases, with 11 bases left between them. Germline V gene sequence: CDR1 MDHEN, CDR2 SYDVKM. CDR3 sequence reads: CASSLGGTSSYNEQFF. The CDR3 DNA sequence: TGTGCCAGCAGTTTAGGCGGGACGAGCTCCTACAATGAGCAGTTCTTC.

The V call is TRBV13, the J call TRBJ2-1; TRBD2 agrees at 7 bases. The CDR3 is made up of 13 amino acids. V shed 8 bases and J 6 bases; nucleotides not matched to a gene: 7. Germline loops: CDR1 PRHDT, CDR2 FYEKMQ (reference sequence). The CDR3 DNA follows: TGTGCCAGCGTAGAGCGGGACCCCAATGAGCAGTTCTTC. Amino acid sequence: CASVERDPNEQFF.

V is TRBV4-2 and J is TRBJ2-7; D perhaps matches TRBD1 (6 bases). This CDR3 spans 13 amino acids. Deletions cut 1 base from V and 5 bases from J, with 9 bases between. Germline CDR1 LGHNA, CDR2 YNFKEQ. CDR3 DNA sequence: TGTGCCAGCAGCCAAGCTCCAGGGGACGAGCAGTACTTC. Translation gives CASSQAPGDEQYF.

This clone has ten or more counts. J is TRBJ1-2 and V is TRBV7-6, with 10 bases identical to TRBD1. CDR3 size: 15 residues. The V segment lost 1 base and the J segment 6 bases; nucleotides outside the gene matches: 5. From germline, CDR1 is SGHVS and CDR2 FNYEAQ. CDR3 amino acids: CASSLEETGGNGYTF. The CDR3 coding sequence is TGTGCCAGCAGCTTAGAAGAGACAGGGGGCAATGGCTACACCTTC.

This clone has ten or more counts. The chain recombines TRBV9 with TRBJ1-3; 8 bases are shared with TRBD1. V lost 4 bases to trimming and J lost 4 bases; unmatched junction nucleotides: 1. The CDR3 runs 13 residues. Per germline, CDR1 SGDLS and CDR2 YYNGEE. The DNA of the CDR3 is TGTGCCAGCAGCCGACAGGGGGGAAACACCATATATTTT. Amino acids: CASSRQGGNTIYF.

The sample holds one count of this clone. This rearrangement joins TRBV28 to TRBJ1-2, with D possibly matching TRBD1 (6 bases). Germline CDR1 reads MDHEN; CDR2 reads SYDVKM. Between the trimmed V and J ends, which lost 6 bases and 4 bases, there was a span of 18 bases. The CDR3 sequence is 15 residues long. In nucleotides, the CDR3 is TGTGCCAGCAGGGGCCCGGGACAACGAATCTATGGCTACACCTTC. Its translation: CASRGPGQRIYGYTF.

The chain employs TRBV6-1 and TRBJ1-2, with D hard to call. V lost 1 base to trimming and J lost 8 bases, with 14 bases between them. The V gene's germline CDR1 is MNHNS and CDR2 SASEGT. The CDR3 covers 14 residues. The CDR3 loop is CASSEGPNAGGYTF. For the CDR3, the DNA is TGTGCCAGCAGTGAAGGTCCTAACGCGGGAGGCTACACCTTC.

The chain joins TRBV9 to TRBJ2-3; 9 positions match TRBD2. Germline assignment: CDR1 SGDLS and CDR2 YYNGEE. V dropped 4 bases and J dropped 3; count of bases not matched to a gene: 9. The CDR3 contains 16 residues. The CDR3: CASSKSGTSMTDTQYF. CDR3 coding DNA: TGTGCCAGCAGCAAATCCGGGACTAGCATGACAGATACGCAGTATTTT. Full variable domain (missing parts from reference TRBV9 and TRBJ2-3): DSGVTQTPKHLITATGQRVTLRCSPRSGDLSVYWYQQSLDQGLQFLIQYYNGEERAKGNILERFSAQQFPDLHSELNLSSLELGDSALYFCASSKSGTSMTDTQYFGPGTRLTVL.

J is TRBJ1-2 and V is TRBV9; 7 bases fit TRBD1. The J segment lost 5 bases and the V segment lost 1 base, leaving 5 bases of the junction unmatched. Germline lookup yields CDR1 SGDLS and CDR2 YYNGEE. The length of the CDR3 is 14 residues. The CDR3: CASSVQQGEYGYTF. The CDR3 DNA sequence: TGTGCCAGCAGCGTACAGCAGGGGGAATATGGCTACACCTTC. Full variable domain (missing parts from reference TRBV9 and TRBJ1-2): DSGVTQTPKHLITATGQRVTLRCSPRSGDLSVYWYQQSLDQGLQFLIQYYNGEERAKGNILERFSAQQFPDLHSELNLSSLELGDSALYFCASSVQQGEYGYTFGSGTRLTVV.

J is TRBJ2-1 and V is TRBV7-9, with a tentative D call TRBD1 (7 bases). Germline V lookup: CDR1 SEHNR, CDR2 FQNEAQ (reference sequence). The CDR3 runs to 12 residues. Trimming took off 5 bases at V and 9 bases at J, with 11 bases between the two ends. The CDR3 sequence is CASSPGGLEQFF. DNA of the CDR3: TGTGCCAGCAGCCCAGGGGGGCTTGAGCAGTTCTTC.

This clone occurred once. The V call is TRBV2, the J call TRBJ1-6, with 7 bases aligning to TRBD1. Losses at the gene ends were 10 bases for V and 3 bases for J; bases not matched to a gene: 3. Germline CDR1 and CDR2: SNHLY and FYNNEI. This CDR3 region has 13 residues. The DNA of the CDR3 is TGTGCCACCGGGACAGACTATAATTCACCCCTCCACTTT. This translates into CATGTDYNSPLHF.